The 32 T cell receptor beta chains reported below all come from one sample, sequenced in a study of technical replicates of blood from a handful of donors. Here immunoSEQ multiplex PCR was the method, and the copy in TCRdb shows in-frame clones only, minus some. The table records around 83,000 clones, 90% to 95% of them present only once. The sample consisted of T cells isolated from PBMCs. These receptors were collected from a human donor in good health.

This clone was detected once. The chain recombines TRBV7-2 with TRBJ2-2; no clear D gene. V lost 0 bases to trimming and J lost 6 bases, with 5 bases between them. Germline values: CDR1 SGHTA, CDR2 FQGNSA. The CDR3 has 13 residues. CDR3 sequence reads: CASSLALAGELFF. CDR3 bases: TGTGCCAGCAGCTTAGCGTTAGCCGGGGAGCTGTTTTTT.

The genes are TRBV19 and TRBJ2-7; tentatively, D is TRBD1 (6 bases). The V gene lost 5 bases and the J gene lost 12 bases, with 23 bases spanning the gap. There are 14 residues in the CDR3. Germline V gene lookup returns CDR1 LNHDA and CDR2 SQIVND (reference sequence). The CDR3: CASSPGHLPSGVYF. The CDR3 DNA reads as TGTGCCAGTAGTCCGGGACATTTACCCTCGGGTGTGTACTTC.

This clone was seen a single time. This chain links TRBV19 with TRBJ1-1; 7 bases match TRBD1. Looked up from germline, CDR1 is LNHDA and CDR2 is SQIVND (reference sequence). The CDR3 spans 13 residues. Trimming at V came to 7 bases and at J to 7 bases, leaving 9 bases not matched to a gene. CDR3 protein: CASTPTGLNEAFF. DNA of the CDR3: TGTGCCAGTACCCCGACAGGGCTAAATGAAGCTTTCTTT.

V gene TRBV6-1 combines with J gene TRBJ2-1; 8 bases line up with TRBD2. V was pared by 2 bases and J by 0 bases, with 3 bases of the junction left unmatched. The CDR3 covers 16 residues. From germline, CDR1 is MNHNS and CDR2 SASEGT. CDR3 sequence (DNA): TGTGCCAGCAGTGAACTAAGCGGGAGCTCCTACAATGAGCAGTTCTTC. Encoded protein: CASSELSGSSYNEQFF.

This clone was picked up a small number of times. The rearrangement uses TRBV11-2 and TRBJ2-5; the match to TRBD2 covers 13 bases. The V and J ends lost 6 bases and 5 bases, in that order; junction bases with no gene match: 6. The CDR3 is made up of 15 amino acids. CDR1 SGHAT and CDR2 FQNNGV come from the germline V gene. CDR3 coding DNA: TGTGCCAGCAGTTCGGGACTAGCGGGGCGGGAGACCCAGTACTTC. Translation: CASSSGLAGRETQYF.

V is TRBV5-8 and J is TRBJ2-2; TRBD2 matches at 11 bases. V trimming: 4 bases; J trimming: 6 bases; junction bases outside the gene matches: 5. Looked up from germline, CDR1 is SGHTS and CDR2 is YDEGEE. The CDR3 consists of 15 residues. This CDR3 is CASSLTSGIAGELFF. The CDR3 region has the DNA TGTGCCAGCAGCCTGACTAGCGGGATTGCCGGGGAGCTGTTTTTT.

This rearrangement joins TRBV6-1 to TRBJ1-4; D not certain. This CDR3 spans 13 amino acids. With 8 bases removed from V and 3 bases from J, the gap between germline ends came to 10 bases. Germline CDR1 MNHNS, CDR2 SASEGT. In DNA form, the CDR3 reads TGTGCCAGCGAGCGACGGGCTAATGAAAAACTGTTTTTT. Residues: CASERRANEKLFF.

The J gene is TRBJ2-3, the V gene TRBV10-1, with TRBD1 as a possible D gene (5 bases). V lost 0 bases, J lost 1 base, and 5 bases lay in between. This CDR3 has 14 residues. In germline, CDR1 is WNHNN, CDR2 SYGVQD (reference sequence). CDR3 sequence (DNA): TGCGCCAGCAGTGAGTCGGGGCGCACAGATACGCAGTATTTT. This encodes CASSESGRTDTQYF.

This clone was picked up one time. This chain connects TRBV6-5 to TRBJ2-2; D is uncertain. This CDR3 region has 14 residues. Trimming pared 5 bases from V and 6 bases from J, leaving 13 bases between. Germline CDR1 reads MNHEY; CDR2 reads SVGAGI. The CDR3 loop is CASSTPIRAGELFF. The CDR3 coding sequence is TGTGCCAGCAGTACCCCAATTCGCGCCGGGGAGCTGTTTTTT.

The CDR3 region has the DNA TGTGCCATCAGGGAGGGACAGGATTCCAATCAGCCCCAGCATTTT. Translating it yields CAIREGQDSNQPQHF. The chain combines TRBV10-3 with TRBJ1-5, with 8 bases that match TRBD1. This CDR3 comprises 15 residues. Trimming at V came to 6 bases and at J to 3 bases, leaving 7 bases not matched to a gene. Germline CDR1 is ENHRY and CDR2 is SYGVKD.

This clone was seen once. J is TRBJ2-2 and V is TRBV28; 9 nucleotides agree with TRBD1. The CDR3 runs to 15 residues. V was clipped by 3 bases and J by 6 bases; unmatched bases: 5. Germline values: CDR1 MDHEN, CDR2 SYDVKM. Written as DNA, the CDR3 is TGTGCCAGCAGTTTCCCCGGGACAGGGTCCGGGGAGCTGTTTTTT. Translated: CASSFPGTGSGELFF.

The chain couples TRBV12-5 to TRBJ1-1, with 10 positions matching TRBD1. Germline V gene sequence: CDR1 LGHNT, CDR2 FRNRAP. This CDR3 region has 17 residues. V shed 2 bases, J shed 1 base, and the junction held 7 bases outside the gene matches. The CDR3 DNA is TGTGCTAGTGGTTTGCCTCCGACAGGGGGCCCGAACACTGAAGCTTTCTTT. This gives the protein CASGLPPTGGPNTEAFF.

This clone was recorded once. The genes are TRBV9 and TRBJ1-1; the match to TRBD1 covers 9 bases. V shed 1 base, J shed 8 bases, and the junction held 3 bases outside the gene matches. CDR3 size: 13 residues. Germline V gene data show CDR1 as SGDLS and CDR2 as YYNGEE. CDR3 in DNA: TGTGCCAGCAGCGTACTGGACAGGGGCGAAGCTTTCTTT. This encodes CASSVLDRGEAFF.

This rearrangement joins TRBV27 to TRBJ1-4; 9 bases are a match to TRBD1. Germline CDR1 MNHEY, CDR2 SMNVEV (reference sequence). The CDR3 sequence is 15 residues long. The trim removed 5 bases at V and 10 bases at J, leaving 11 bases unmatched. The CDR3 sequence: CASSRGDRDRPKLFF. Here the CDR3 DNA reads TGTGCCAGCAGTAGAGGGGACAGGGACAGGCCAAAACTGTTTTTT. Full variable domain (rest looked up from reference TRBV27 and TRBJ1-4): EAQVTQNPRYLITVTGKKLTVTCSQNMNHEYMSWYRQDPGLGLRQIYYSMNVEVTDKGDVPEGYKVSRKEKRNFPLILESPSPNQTSLYFCASSRGDRDRPKLFFGSGTQLSVL.

The CDR3 DNA sequence: TGTGCCAGTAGTCCCGGGACTAGAATTTCCTACGAGCAGTACTTC. Its translation is CASSPGTRISYEQYF. V gene TRBV19 combines with J gene TRBJ2-7; TRBD2 matches 8 bases. CDR3 length equals 15 residues. After removal of 5 bases from V and 1 base from J, the junction contained 7 bases not matched to a gene. Germline values: CDR1 LNHDA, CDR2 SQIVND (reference sequence).

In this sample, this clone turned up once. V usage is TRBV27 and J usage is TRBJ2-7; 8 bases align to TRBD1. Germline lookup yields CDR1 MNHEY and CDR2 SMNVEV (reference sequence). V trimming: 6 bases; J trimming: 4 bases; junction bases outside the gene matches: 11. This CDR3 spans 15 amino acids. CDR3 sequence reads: CASSQVGTGNYEQYF. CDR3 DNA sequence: TGTGCCAGCAGCCAAGTAGGGACAGGTAATTACGAGCAGTACTTC.

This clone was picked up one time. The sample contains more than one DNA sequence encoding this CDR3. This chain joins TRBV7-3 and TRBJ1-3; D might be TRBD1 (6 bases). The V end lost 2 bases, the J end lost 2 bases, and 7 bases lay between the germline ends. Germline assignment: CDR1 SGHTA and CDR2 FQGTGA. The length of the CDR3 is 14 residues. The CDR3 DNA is TGTGCCAGCAGCTTATCAGGGGCTGGAAACACCATATATTTT. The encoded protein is CASSLSGAGNTIYF.

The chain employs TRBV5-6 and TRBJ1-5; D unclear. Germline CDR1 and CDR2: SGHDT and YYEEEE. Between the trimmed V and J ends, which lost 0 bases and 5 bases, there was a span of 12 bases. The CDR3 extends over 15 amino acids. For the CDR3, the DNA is TGTGCCAGCAGCTTGGGAGAGGGCCTCGATCAGCCCCAGCATTTT. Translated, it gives CASSLGEGLDQPQHF.

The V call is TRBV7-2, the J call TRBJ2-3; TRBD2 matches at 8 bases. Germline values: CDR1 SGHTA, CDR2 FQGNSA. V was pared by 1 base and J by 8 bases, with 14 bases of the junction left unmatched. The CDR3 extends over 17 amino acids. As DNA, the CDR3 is TGTGCCAGCAGCTTAGGCTCTGGACTAGCTTTTAGTGGTACGCAGTATTTT. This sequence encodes CASSLGSGLAFSGTQYF.

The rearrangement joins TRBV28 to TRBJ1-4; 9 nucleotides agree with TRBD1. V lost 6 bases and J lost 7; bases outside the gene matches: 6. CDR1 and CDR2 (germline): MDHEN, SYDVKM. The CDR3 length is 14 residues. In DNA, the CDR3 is TGTGCCAGCAGCCTGGGGACAGGGCCTGAAAAACTGTTTTTT. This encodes CASSLGTGPEKLFF.

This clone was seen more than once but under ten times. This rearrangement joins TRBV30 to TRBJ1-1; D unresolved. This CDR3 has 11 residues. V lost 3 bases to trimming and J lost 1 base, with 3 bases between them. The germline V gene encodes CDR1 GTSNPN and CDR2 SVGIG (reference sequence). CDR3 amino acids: CAWRRNTEAFF. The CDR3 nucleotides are TGTGCCTGGAGGAGGAACACTGAAGCTTTCTTT.

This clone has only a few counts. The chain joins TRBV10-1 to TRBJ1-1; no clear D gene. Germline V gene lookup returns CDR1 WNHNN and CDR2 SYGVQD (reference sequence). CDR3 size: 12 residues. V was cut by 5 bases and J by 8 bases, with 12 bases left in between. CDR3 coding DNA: TGCGCCAGCAGTAGTATGACAAGCGAAGCTTTCTTT. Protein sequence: CASSSMTSEAFF.

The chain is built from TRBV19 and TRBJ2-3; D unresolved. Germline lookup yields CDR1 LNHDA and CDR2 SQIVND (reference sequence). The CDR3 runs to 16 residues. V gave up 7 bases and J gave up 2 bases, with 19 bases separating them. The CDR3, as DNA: TGTGCCAGTACCATTAAATTGACTCACTCCACAGATACGCAGTATTTT. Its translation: CASTIKLTHSTDTQYF.

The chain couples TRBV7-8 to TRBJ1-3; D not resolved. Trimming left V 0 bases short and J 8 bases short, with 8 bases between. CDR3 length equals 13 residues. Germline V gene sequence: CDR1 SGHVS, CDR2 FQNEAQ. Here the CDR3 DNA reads TGTGCCAGCAGCTTAGCCGCGGTCCACACCATATATTTT. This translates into CASSLAAVHTIYF.

The CDR3 is CASSFLTTSGRAYEQYF. DNA of the CDR3: TGTGCCAGCAGTTTCCTTACCACTAGCGGGAGGGCCTACGAGCAGTACTTC. The V call is TRBV27, the J call TRBJ2-7; 13 bases match TRBD2. CDR3 length: 17 amino acids. V lost 3 bases to trimming and J lost 2 bases; unmatched junction nucleotides: 7. The V gene's germline CDR1 is MNHEY and CDR2 SMNVEV (reference sequence).

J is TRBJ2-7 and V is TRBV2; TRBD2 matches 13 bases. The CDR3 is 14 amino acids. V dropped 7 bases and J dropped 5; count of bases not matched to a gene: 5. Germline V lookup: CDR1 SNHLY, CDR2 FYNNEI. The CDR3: CASKLAGGPHEQYF. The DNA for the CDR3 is TGTGCCAGCAAACTAGCGGGAGGGCCTCACGAGCAGTACTTC.

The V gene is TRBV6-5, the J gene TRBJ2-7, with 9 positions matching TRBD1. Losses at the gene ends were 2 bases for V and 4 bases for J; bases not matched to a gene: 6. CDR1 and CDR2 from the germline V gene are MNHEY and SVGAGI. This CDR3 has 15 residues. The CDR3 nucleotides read TGTGCCAGCAGTTACATGGGACAGGGTGGATACGAGCAGTACTTC. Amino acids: CASSYMGQGGYEQYF.

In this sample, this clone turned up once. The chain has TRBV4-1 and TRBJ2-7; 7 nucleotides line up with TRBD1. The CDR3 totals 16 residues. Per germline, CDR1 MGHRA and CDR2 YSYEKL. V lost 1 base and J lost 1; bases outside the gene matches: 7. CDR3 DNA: TGCGCCAGCAGCCAAGCTGGGCCAGGGGGATCCTACGAGCAGTACTTC. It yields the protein CASSQAGPGGSYEQYF.

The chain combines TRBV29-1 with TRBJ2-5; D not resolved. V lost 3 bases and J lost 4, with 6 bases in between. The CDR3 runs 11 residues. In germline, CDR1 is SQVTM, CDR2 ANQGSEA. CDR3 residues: CSVEQRETQYF. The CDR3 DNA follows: TGCAGCGTTGAGCAGCGAGAGACCCAGTACTTC. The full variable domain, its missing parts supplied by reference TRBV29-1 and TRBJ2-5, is SAVISQKPSRDICQRGTSLTIQCQVDSQVTMMFWYRQQPGQSLTLIATANQGSEATYESGFVIDKFPISRPNLTFSTLTVSNMSPEDSSIYLCSVEQRETQYFGPGTRLLVL.

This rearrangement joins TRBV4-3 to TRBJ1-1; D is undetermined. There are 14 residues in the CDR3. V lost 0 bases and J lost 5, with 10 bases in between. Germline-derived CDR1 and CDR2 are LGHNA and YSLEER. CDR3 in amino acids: CASSQETSGTEAFF. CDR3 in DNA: TGCGCCAGCAGCCAAGAGACAAGTGGGACTGAAGCTTTCTTT.

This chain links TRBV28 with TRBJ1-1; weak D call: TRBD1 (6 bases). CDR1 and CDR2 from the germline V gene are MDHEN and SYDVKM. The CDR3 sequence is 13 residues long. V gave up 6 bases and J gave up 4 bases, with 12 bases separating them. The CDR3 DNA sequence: TGTGCCAGCAGACTTGGACAGCTCACTGAAGCTTTCTTT. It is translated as CASRLGQLTEAFF.

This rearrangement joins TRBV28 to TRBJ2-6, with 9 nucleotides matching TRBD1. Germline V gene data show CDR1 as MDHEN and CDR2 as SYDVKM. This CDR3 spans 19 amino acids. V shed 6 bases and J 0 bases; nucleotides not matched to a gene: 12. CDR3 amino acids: CASRSNTGGGPSGANVLTF. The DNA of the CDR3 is TGTGCCAGCAGAAGTAACACAGGGGGCGGTCCCTCTGGGGCCAACGTCCTGACTTTC.